Sequencing of this T cell receptor (beta chain) was carried out in a study of a mutant IDH1 vaccine in newly diagnosed glioma. Study details: Treated patients, averaging around 40 years, were 62.5% male and roughly 38% female. Beforehand, treatment had been radiotherapy, temozolomide, or both; the majority received both.

The time point here: baseline, week 1 (first vaccination visit). Treatment denoted: pre-vaccination baseline after standard-of-care therapy. New WHO grade 3 or 4 IDH1-mutant, ATRX-lost astrocytomas were present in all donors. TCRdb keeps only in-frame clones here, not all; method: immunoSEQ multiplex PCR. The top ten clones hold over 2.5% of a sample with about 69,000 clones, 70% to 90% of them seen once. Remarks on this clone: Its target is unknown.

Study-level results: It was approximately 93% of patients that developed vaccine-induced immune responses.

The TCR originated in a man aged 25 to 45 with glioma. The sequences come from PBMCs, collected from a glioma patient treated with radiotherapy, temozolomide or both.

The CDR3 DNA reads TGTGCCAGCAGCTTTTTACCAAAAGAGACCCAGTACTTC. Its protein product is CASSFLPKETQYF. The rearrangement uses TRBV7-7 and TRBJ2-5, with no clear D. Germline V gene sequence: CDR1 SSHAT, CDR2 FNYEAQ (reference sequence). Trimming removed 3 bases at V and 3 bases at J, with 8 bases between. This CDR3 region has 13 residues.